This record covers a single TCR beta chain. As yet, its antigen is unknown. The CDR3 is 15 amino acids. Per germline, CDR1 SGHTA and CDR2 FQGNSA. The data derive from a study of monozygotic twins with inflammatory bowel disease. Study-level points and caveats: Perhaps reflecting limited power, concordant and discordant twins did not differ in repertoire similarity.

Each of TCRalpha and TCRbeta cDNA went through two nested PCRs, lasting about 16 and 10 cycles. For each CDR3 protein, TCRdb gives one entry from its re-call of the 5' RACE reads, without DNA. Its table lists fewer than 200,000 distinct CDR3 sequences. No T cells were sorted before total RNA was taken from whole blood. The sequenced material came from blood. The clonotype comes from a human donor with ulcerative colitis or Crohn's disease, or a healthy co-twin of an affected twin (not recorded which). This chain uses TRBV7-2 with TRBJ2-1. The CDR3 spells CASSLASGAPNEQFF.